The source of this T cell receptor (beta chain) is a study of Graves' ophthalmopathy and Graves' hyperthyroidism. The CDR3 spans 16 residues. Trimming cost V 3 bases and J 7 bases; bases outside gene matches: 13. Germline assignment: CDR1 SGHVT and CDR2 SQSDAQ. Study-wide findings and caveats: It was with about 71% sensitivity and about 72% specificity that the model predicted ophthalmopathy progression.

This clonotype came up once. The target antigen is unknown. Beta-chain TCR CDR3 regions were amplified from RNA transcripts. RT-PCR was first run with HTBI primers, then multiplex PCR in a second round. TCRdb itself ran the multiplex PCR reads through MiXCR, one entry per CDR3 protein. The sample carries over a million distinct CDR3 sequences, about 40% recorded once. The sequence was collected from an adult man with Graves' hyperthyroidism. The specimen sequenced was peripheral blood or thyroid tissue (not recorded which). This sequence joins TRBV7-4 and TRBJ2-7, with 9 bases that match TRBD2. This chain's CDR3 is CASSFRTSASGVEQYF. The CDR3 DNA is TGTGCCAGCAGCTTCCGAACGAGCGCTAGCGGGGTTGAGCAGTACTTC.